What follows are 20 T cell receptor beta chains derived from one specimen sequenced in a study of T cell responses to AZD1222 COVID-19 vaccine. The protocol was immunoSEQ multiplex PCR, while the TCRdb copy is restricted to in-frame clones and leaves out a portion. The profile shows under 150,000 clones, around 91% of them singletons. The sample was peripheral blood, taken 28 days after the second AZD1222 dose. The receptors shown here come from an adult who received the AZD1222 COVID-19 vaccine.

The chain joins TRBV2 to TRBJ1-2; the match to TRBD1 covers 7 bases. V was pared by 1 base and J by 0 bases, with 11 bases of the junction left unmatched. The CDR3 totals 18 residues. Germline V gene data show CDR1 as SNHLY and CDR2 as FYNNEI. The CDR3 nucleotides are TGTGCCAGCAGTGAAGGGGGACAGCGTAGGATATCTAACTATGGCTACACCTTC. Translated: CASSEGGQRRISNYGYTF.

This chain joins TRBV9 and TRBJ1-1, with D uncertain. The CDR3 covers 13 residues. CDR1 is SGDLS, CDR2 YYNGEE, per germline. V lost 2 bases, J lost 3 bases, and 8 bases lay in between. In DNA form, the CDR3 reads TGTGCCAGCAGCGTCAGCCGGGACACTGAAGCTTTCTTT. This encodes CASSVSRDTEAFF.

The chain carries TRBV10-1 and TRBJ1-2; D might be TRBD1 (5 bases). V was pared by 3 bases and J by 8 bases, with 10 bases between. Germline lookup yields CDR1 WNHNN and CDR2 SYGVQD (reference sequence). CDR3 length: 12 residues. CDR3 sequence: CASSDREGGYTF. The CDR3, as DNA: TGCGCCAGCAGTGACAGGGAAGGCGGCTACACCTTC.

As DNA, the CDR3 is TGTGCCAGTAGTGCGAGGACTGAAGCTTTCTTT. This codes for CASSARTEAFF. The chain employs TRBV19 and TRBJ1-1; D unresolved. This CDR3 is 11 amino acids long. CDR1 is LNHDA, CDR2 SQIVND, per germline (reference sequence). Trimming took 5 bases from V and 5 from J, leaving 6 bases between them.

This rearrangement joins TRBV14 to TRBJ2-1; D is possibly TRBD2 (6 bases). This CDR3 contains 17 residues. V lost 4 bases and J lost 6, with 22 bases in between. Germline V lookup: CDR1 SGHDN, CDR2 FVKESK. The CDR3 nucleotides are TGTGCCAGCAGCCGAAATCCCGGGACTGGGGCGATCAATGAGCAGTTCTTC. It is translated as CASSRNPGTGAINEQFF.

Written as DNA, the CDR3 is TGTGCCAGCAGCCCCTCGTGGGGGGCGTCACATGGCTACACCTTC. This translates into CASSPSWGASHGYTF. This chain joins TRBV9 and TRBJ1-2, with D perhaps TRBD1 (6 bases). Trimming pared 4 bases from V and 6 bases from J, leaving 19 bases between. Germline lookup yields CDR1 SGDLS and CDR2 YYNGEE. This CDR3 comprises 15 residues.

The chain couples TRBV5-4 to TRBJ2-3; TRBD2 agrees at 9 bases. Germline CDR1 is SGHNT and CDR2 is YYREEE (reference sequence). There are 16 residues in the CDR3. With V trimmed by 4 bases and J by 4 bases, 10 bases remained unmatched. This CDR3 reads CASSIRLAESADTQYF. Written as DNA, the CDR3 is TGTGCCAGCAGCATCCGACTAGCGGAGTCGGCAGATACGCAGTATTTT.

This clone has a single count. V gene TRBV7-2 combines with J gene TRBJ2-1, with D possibly matching TRBD1 (5 bases). The CDR3 runs to 15 residues. Germline V gene data show CDR1 as SGHTA and CDR2 as FQGNSA. V shed 1 base and J shed 3 bases, with 10 bases lying between them. CDR3 in DNA: TGTGCCAGCAGCTTAGTAGGGGCGCACTACAATGAGCAGTTCTTC. As protein: CASSLVGAHYNEQFF.

The rearrangement joins TRBV7-2 to TRBJ2-1; either TRBD1 or TRBD2 may fit D (7 bases each). Trimming took off 5 bases at V and 8 bases at J, with 19 bases between the two ends. The CDR3 has 15 residues. The germline V gene encodes CDR1 SGHTA and CDR2 FQGNSA. The CDR3 reads CASSTRLAGGDEQFF. The CDR3 region has the DNA TGTGCCAGCAGCACCCGACTAGCAGGGGGGGATGAGCAGTTCTTC.

The rearrangement joins TRBV11-2 to TRBJ2-1; TRBD2 might be the D (5 bases). Trimming left V 2 bases short and J 5 bases short, with 10 bases between. CDR1 is SGHAT, CDR2 FQNNGV, per germline. The CDR3 is 14 amino acids. The CDR3 spells CASSLWVGDNEQFF. The CDR3, as DNA: TGTGCCAGCAGCTTATGGGTGGGAGACAATGAGCAGTTCTTC.

The chain combines TRBV2 with TRBJ1-1; D gene uncertain. This CDR3 is 12 amino acids long. Per germline, CDR1 SNHLY and CDR2 FYNNEI. Trimming stripped 6 bases from V and 1 base from J, with 6 bases between. CDR3 nucleotide sequence: TGTGCCAGCAGACCCGAGAACACTGAAGCTTTCTTT. It specifies CASRPENTEAFF.

This clone was detected once. This chain links TRBV4-1 with TRBJ2-5; maybe TRBD2 (7 bases). The V gene lost 0 bases and the J gene lost 3 bases, with 14 bases spanning the gap. Per germline, CDR1 MGHRA and CDR2 YSYEKL. There are 16 residues in the CDR3. The CDR3 here is CASSQDRGGDKETQYF. DNA for the CDR3: TGCGCCAGCAGCCAAGATCGTGGGGGGGACAAAGAGACCCAGTACTTC.

J is TRBJ2-3 and V is TRBV2, with D perhaps TRBD2 (5 bases). The CDR3 spans 15 residues. V was clipped by 2 bases and J by 1 base, with 10 bases between them. The germline gives CDR1 SNHLY, CDR2 FYNNEI. The chain's CDR3 is CASSERLRGTDTQYF. CDR3 nucleotide sequence: TGTGCCAGCAGTGAACGCTTGCGGGGCACAGATACGCAGTATTTT. The variable domain in full, with the rest retrieved from reference TRBV2 and TRBJ2-3, is EPEVTQTPSHQVTQMGQEVILRCVPISNHLYFYWYRQILGQKVEFLVSFYNNEISEKSEIFDDQFSVERPDGSNFTLKIRSTKLEDSAMYFCASSERLRGTDTQYFGPGTRLTVL.

The V and J genes are TRBV11-3 and TRBJ2-5; no clear D gene. Per the germline V gene, CDR1 is SGHNT and CDR2 is YENEEA. The CDR3 contains 14 residues. V dropped 6 bases and J dropped 5 bases, with 16 bases sitting between them. CDR3 protein: CASSPHWRLETQYF. DNA of the CDR3: TGTGCCAGCAGTCCCCATTGGCGGCTTGAGACCCAGTACTTC.

The CDR3, as DNA: TGTGCCAGCAGGCGGGAGGGGTCCTACAATGAGCAGTTCTTC. Its protein product is CASRREGSYNEQFF. The J gene is TRBJ2-1, the V gene TRBV6-5, with TRBD2 matching over 9 bases. The V gene's germline CDR1 is MNHEY and CDR2 SVGAGI. V lost 6 bases to trimming and J lost 1 base; unmatched junction nucleotides: 1. This CDR3 region has 14 residues.

The chain has TRBV18 and TRBJ1-6; D is perhaps TRBD1 (6 bases). The ends were cut back, 2 bases at V and 8 bases at J, with 10 bases in the middle. The CDR3 has 14 amino acids. The germline CDR1 and CDR2 sequences are KGHSH and LQKENI. The CDR3 coding sequence is TGTGCCAGCTCACCAGGGGGCGCGGATTCACCCCTCCACTTT. As protein: CASSPGGADSPLHF.

V gene TRBV6-5 combines with J gene TRBJ1-1, with D unclear. V gave up 5 bases and J gave up 1 base, with 8 bases separating them. Germline loops: CDR1 MNHEY, CDR2 SVGAGI. The CDR3 length is 13 residues. CDR3 DNA sequence: TGTGCCAGCAGTCCCCTGCAGAACACTGAAGCTTTCTTT. Protein: CASSPLQNTEAFF.

The J gene is TRBJ2-3, the V gene TRBV7-8, with D possibly matching TRBD2 (6 bases). The CDR3 totals 14 residues. Germline V gives CDR1 SGHVS, CDR2 FQNEAQ. V dropped 4 bases and J dropped 2 bases, with 10 bases sitting between them. CDR3 amino acids: CASSSIADTDTQYF. DNA for the CDR3: TGTGCCAGCAGCTCCATAGCGGACACAGATACGCAGTATTTT.

The genes are TRBV7-9 and TRBJ1-2; TRBD1 is a possible D gene (6 bases). Trimming left V 4 bases short and J 6 bases short, with 21 bases between. This CDR3 spans 16 amino acids. Germline values: CDR1 SEHNR, CDR2 FQNEAQ (reference sequence). The CDR3 region is CASSSVTSGDWDGYTF. CDR3 nucleotides: TGTGCCAGCAGCTCAGTGACTTCAGGGGATTGGGATGGCTACACCTTC.

This clone is judged medium-sized. The chain is built from TRBV10-2 and TRBJ2-7; 10 nucleotides match TRBD1. Per the germline V gene, CDR1 is WSHSY and CDR2 is SAAADI. This CDR3 comprises 14 residues. The V and J ends lost 8 bases and 5 bases, in that order; junction bases with no gene match: 9. CDR3 nucleotide sequence: TGCGCCAGCCAGGAGGGGACAGGGGACCACGAGCAGTACTTC. Translation: CASQEGTGDHEQYF.